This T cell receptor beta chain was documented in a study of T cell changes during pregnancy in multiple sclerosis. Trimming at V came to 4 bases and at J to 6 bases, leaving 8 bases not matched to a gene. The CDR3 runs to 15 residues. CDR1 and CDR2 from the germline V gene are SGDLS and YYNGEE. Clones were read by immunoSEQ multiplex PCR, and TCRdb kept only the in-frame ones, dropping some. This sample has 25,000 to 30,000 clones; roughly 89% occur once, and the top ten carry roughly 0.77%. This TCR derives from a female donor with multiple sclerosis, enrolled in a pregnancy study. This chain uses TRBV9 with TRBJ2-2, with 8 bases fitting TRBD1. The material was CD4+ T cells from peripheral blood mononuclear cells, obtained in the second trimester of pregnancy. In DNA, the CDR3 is TGTGCCAGCAGCCCTCGACAGGGGTTGGCCGGGGAGCTGTTTTTT. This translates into CASSPRQGLAGELFF.